The sequence of this T cell receptor beta chain was determined in a study of OX40 agonist ivuxolimab in advanced cancers. Study-level background: Those treated in dose escalation had hepatocellular carcinoma, melanoma, renal cell cancer or head and neck cancer. Overall study findings and caveats: Low normalized clonal expansion also occurred in some nonresponding patients. Still undetermined is the antigen specificity of the expanded peripheral T cells.

Trimming took 3 bases from V and 5 from J, leaving 7 bases between them. The germline CDR1 and CDR2 sequences are LGHNA and YSLEER. This CDR3 has 12 residues. For this clone: Its cognate antigen is unknown.

Sequencing was performed with immunoSEQ multiplex PCR; in TCRdb, only in-frame clones are kept and a portion is missing. The sample carries 25,000 to 30,000 clones, more than 65% recorded once. Peripheral blood came from all dose cohorts at three timepoints. The source is an adult with an advanced solid tumor such as melanoma, head and neck, liver or kidney cancer. The rearrangement uses TRBV4-3 and TRBJ1-1; D uncertain. Sequencing used CD4+ or CD8+ T cells sorted from blood, obtained in a trial of the OX40 agonist ivuxolimab. DNA of the CDR3: TGCGCCAGCAGCCAGCGGGGAACTGAAGCTTTCTTT. Its translation is CASSQRGTEAFF.